The 13 T cell receptor beta chains below come from one sample, sequenced in a study of blood T cells in healthy people across ages (dated by TCRdb to between 2015 and 2016). The library was obtained by 5' RACE. Instrument on record: Illumina HiSeq 2500. A second PCR of about 6 to 12 cycles was performed with a sample-barcoded 5' primer and a J-beta primer mix. TCRdb reworked the public reads: Q25 trimming with fastp, MiXCR clone assembly, productive beta chains retained. Here each entry gathers all rows of one CDR3 protein and keeps the most common genes and DNA. This sample is represented by over 550,000 distinct CDR3 sequences; about 30% of them were singletons. Around 14% of the sample is taken by the ten largest. The specimen sequenced was blood. These TCRs come from a woman older than 75 in good health.

This clonotype was found a few times. This clone may be a read error of a much larger clone one base away. This chain uses TRBV5-1 with TRBJ2-7; D unclear. This CDR3 is 15 amino acids long. CDR1 is SGHRS, CDR2 YFSETQ, per germline. The CDR3 nucleotides are TGCGCCAGCAGCCTCGTCTTCGGTAGCTCCTACGGGCAGTACTTC. Translated, it gives CASSLVFGSSYGQYF.

The V gene is TRBV7-9, the J gene TRBJ2-5, with D unclear. V dropped 5 bases and J dropped 0 bases, with 7 bases sitting between them. The germline gives CDR1 SEHNR, CDR2 FQNEAQ (reference sequence). The CDR3 covers 13 residues. The CDR3 protein is CASSKNHQETQYF. The DNA for the CDR3 is TGTGCCAGCAGCAAGAATCACCAAGAGACCCAGTACTTC.

This rearrangement joins TRBV20-1 to TRBJ2-3; 8 bases are a match to TRBD1. V shed 5 bases, J shed 5 bases, and the junction held 9 bases outside the gene matches. This CDR3 is 14 amino acids long. Per the germline V gene, CDR1 is DFQATT and CDR2 is SNEGSKA (reference sequence). The CDR3 is CSAPRTGTLDTQYF. In nucleotides, the CDR3 is TGCAGTGCTCCTCGGACAGGGACCCTAGATACGCAGTATTTT.

In its sample, this clonotype was seen many times. The J gene is TRBJ2-1, the V gene TRBV7-2, with 9 bases lining up with TRBD2. Germline V gene data show CDR1 as SGHTA and CDR2 as FQGNSA. This CDR3 comprises 16 residues. With V trimmed by 2 bases and J by 3 bases, 5 bases remained unmatched. The CDR3 DNA reads TGTGCCAGCAGCTTAATTAGTAGCGGGGGCTACAATGAGCAGTTCTTC. Protein product: CASSLISSGGYNEQFF. The whole variable domain, remainder taken from reference TRBV7-2 and TRBJ2-1, is GAGVSQSPSNKVTEKGKDVELRCDPISGHTALYWYRQSLGQGLEFLIYFQGNSAPDKSGLPSDRFSAERTGGSVSTLTIQRTQQEDSAVYLCASSLISSGGYNEQFFGPGTRLTVL.

J is TRBJ2-5 and V is TRBV20-1; D remains unclear. CDR1 and CDR2 (germline): DFQATT, SNEGSKA (reference sequence). V gave up 4 bases and J gave up 0 bases, with 18 bases separating them. This CDR3 contains 16 residues. This chain's CDR3 is CSATATRTSHQETQYF. The CDR3 DNA is TGCAGTGCTACAGCGACCCGGACGTCCCACCAAGAGACCCAGTACTTC.

The CDR3 reads CASTGQGVSGELFF. The CDR3 nucleotides read TGTGCCAGCACCGGGCAGGGGGTATCCGGGGAGCTGTTTTTT. V and J are TRBV6-6 and TRBJ2-2; 7 bases are shared with TRBD1. The CDR3 totals 14 residues. Per the germline V gene, CDR1 is MNHNY and CDR2 is SVGAGI (reference sequence). The trim removed 7 bases at V and 6 bases at J, leaving 8 bases unmatched.

This clonotype was counted ten times or more. The V call is TRBV20-1, the J call TRBJ2-5; 10 positions agree with TRBD2. The CDR3 extends over 15 amino acids. Per the germline V gene, CDR1 is DFQATT and CDR2 is SNEGSKA (reference sequence). V trimming: 0 bases; J trimming: 11 bases; junction bases outside the gene matches: 12. The CDR3 DNA follows: TGCAGTGCTAGAGATCGCCTAGCGGGGGTAAGGGGGCAGTACTTC. Its protein is CSARDRLAGVRGQYF.

As for this clonotype: A much larger clone lies one base from this, so it may be a read error. The DNA is left out, because the CDR3 cannot be placed on it with certainty; the CDR3 is given as TCRdb lists it. This chain's CDR3 is CAISVGQGNSPPHF. V is TRBV10-3 and J is TRBJ1-6; TRBD1, the D gene given by the table, was not confirmed from the DNA. CDR1 and CDR2 from the germline V gene are ENHRY and SYGVKD. The CDR3 is 14 residues long, ends included.

In this sample, this clonotype turned up many times. V gene TRBV5-1 combines with J gene TRBJ1-4, with D perhaps TRBD1 (6 bases). Trimming left V 0 bases short and J 5 bases short, with 11 bases between. The CDR3 spans 15 residues. The germline V gene has CDR1 SGHRS and CDR2 YFSETQ. CDR3 protein: CASSLAGGGNEKLFF. CDR3 in DNA: TGCGCCAGCAGCTTGGCCGGAGGGGGGAATGAAAAACTGTTTTTT.

This clonotype has at least ten counts. In nucleotides, the CDR3 is TGTGCCAGCAGCTTGCGGGGACAGGGCTTAGACGAGCAGTACTTC. It is translated as CASSLRGQGLDEQYF. V usage is TRBV5-4 and J usage is TRBJ2-5, with 9 bases matching TRBD1. The DNA end favors TRBJ2-7, so the J call may be wrong. The CDR3 is 15 residues long. Per germline, CDR1 SGHNT and CDR2 YYREEE (reference sequence).

This clonotype was counted at least ten times. The V gene is TRBV20-1, the J gene TRBJ2-3, with 8 bases aligning to TRBD2. The junction had 11 bases not matched to a gene; V was cut back by 6 bases and J by 3 bases. CDR1 DFQATT and CDR2 SNEGSKA come from the germline V gene (reference sequence). The CDR3 sequence is 15 residues long. The CDR3 reads CSAQGGGRGTDTQYF. The CDR3 DNA sequence: TGCAGTGCCCAAGGCGGGGGGCGGGGGACAGATACGCAGTATTTT.

The chain combines TRBV20-1 with TRBJ2-1, with a possible D match to TRBD2 (5 bases). Germline CDR1 and CDR2: DFQATT and SNEGSKA (reference sequence). The CDR3 has 13 residues. Trimming took 3 bases from V and 4 from J, leaving 10 bases between them. The CDR3 coding sequence is TGCAGTGCTAGGCCCCGGGGATACAATGAGCAGTTCTTC. Residues: CSARPRGYNEQFF.

The table lists this clonotype with a count of one. A single base separates this from a much larger clone, so it may be a read error. This chain links TRBV5-1 with TRBJ1-2, with 7 bases lining up with TRBD1. J gave up 3 bases and V 7 bases, and 6 bases lay outside the gene matches. CDR3 size: 13 residues. Germline values: CDR1 SGHRS, CDR2 YFSETQ. The CDR3 DNA reads as TGCGCCAGCGCGGTAGGGGGCGACTATGGCTACACCTTC. Protein product: CASAVGGDYGYTF.